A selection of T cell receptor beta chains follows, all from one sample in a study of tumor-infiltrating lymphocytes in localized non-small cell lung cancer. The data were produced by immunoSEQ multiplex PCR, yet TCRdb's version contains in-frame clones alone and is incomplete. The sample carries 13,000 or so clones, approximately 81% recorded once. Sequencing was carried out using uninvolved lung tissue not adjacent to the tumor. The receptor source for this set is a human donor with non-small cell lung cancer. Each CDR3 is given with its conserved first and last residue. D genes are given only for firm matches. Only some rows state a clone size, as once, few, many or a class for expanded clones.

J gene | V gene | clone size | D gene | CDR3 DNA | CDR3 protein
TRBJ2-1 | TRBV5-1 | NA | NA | TGCGCCAGCAGCCTGGAAGCAGGGCCCTACAATGAGCAGTTCTTC | CASSLEAGPYNEQFF
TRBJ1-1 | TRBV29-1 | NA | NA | TGCAGCGTACGACAGGATCAGGGCACTGAAGCTTTCTTT | CSVRQDQGTEAFF
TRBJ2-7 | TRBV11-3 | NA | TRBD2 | TGTGCCAGCAGCTTCGGACTAGCGGGTGGTAGGGGGGAGCAGTACTTC | CASSFGLAGGRGEQYF
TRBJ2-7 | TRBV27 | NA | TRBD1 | TGTGCCAGTCAACGGGGGACAGGGACCTACGAGCAGTACTTC | CASQRGTGTYEQYF
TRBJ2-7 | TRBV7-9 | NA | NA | TGTGCCAGCAGCTTGGGAATCAGCTCCTACGAGCAGTACTTC | CASSLGISSYEQYF
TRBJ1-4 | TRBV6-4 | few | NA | TGTGCCACCCCGGGGGCGATTACTAATGAAAAACTGTTTTTT | CATPGAITNEKLFF
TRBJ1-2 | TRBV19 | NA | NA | TGTGCCAGTAGTCGTCCCGGGGACTATGGCTACACCTTC | CASSRPGDYGYTF
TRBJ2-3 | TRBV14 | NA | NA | TGTGCCAGCAGCCAAGTCAGGTCGGGCACAGATACGCAGTATTTT | CASSQVRSGTDTQYF
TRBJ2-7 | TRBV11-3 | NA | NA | TGTGCCAGCAGCTTAGTCGACAGGGAGGACGAGCAGTACTTC | CASSLVDREDEQYF
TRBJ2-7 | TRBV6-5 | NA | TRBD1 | TGTGCCAGCAGTTACTCTAGCAGGGGGTACGAGCAGTACTTC | CASSYSSRGYEQYF
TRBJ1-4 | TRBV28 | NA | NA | TGTGCCAGCAGCACCCAGGGTTCGAAGGCTGAAAAACTGTTTTTT | CASSTQGSKAEKLFF
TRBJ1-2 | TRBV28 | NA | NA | TGTGCCAGCAGTTTATTAAACAGTTTCCTCCTTGGCTACACCTTC | CASSLLNSFLLGYTF
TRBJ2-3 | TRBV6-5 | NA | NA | TGTGCCAGCAGCCAACCTCCGGGGACAACTACCCAGTATTTT | CASSQPPGTTTQYF
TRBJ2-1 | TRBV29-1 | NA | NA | TGCAGCGTTGAAGACCCGGACAGAAAACAGTACAATGAGCAGTTCTTC | CSVEDPDRKQYNEQFF
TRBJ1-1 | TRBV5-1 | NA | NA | TGCGCCAGCAGCTTGCTGCTCTCGGACACTGAAGCTTTCTTT | CASSLLLSDTEAFF
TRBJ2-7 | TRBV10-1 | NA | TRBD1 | TGCGCCAGCAGTGAGTGGGGACAGGGCGGAGAGCAGTACTTC | CASSEWGQGGEQYF
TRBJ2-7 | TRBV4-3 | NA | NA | TGCGCCAGCAGCCAAGAGTCCCGTCATTCCTACGAGCAGTACTTC | CASSQESRHSYEQYF
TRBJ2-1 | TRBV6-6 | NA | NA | TGTGCCAGCAGTCCCCGGGGCCGCAATGAGCAGTTCTTC | CASSPRGRNEQFF
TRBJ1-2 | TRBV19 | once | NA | TGTGCCAGTAGTTTCGACTCAAACTATGGCTACACCTTC | CASSFDSNYGYTF
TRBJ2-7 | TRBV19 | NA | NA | TGTGCCAGTAGTATATCGGGACAATCCTACGAGCAGTACTTC | CASSISGQSYEQYF
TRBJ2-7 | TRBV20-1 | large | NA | TGCAGTGCCAGTAGGAGCAACGAGCAGTACTTC | CSASRSNEQYF
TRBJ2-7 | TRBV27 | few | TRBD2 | TGTGCCAGCAGTTCGGGGGGGCCTTACGAGCAGTACTTC | CASSSGGPYEQYF
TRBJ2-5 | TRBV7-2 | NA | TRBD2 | TGTGCCAGCAGCTTAGGTTTAGCGGGAGGGCCTGGAGAGACCCAGTACTTC | CASSLGLAGGPGETQYF
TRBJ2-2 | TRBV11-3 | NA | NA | TGTGCCAGCAGCTTGGGTAGCGCGAGAGGGGAGCTGTTTTTT | CASSLGSARGELFF
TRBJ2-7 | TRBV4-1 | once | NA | TGCGCCAGCAGCCAAGGCAGTAGGGCAGGATACGAGCAGTACTTC | CASSQGSRAGYEQYF
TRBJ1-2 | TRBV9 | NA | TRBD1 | TGTGCCAGCAGCGGTGGGACAGTTACAGACAACTATGGCTACACCTTC | CASSGGTVTDNYGYTF
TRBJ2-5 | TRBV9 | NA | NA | TGTGCCAGCAGCGTAGGGGGGCGCAGGCAAGAGACCCAGTACTTC | CASSVGGRRQETQYF
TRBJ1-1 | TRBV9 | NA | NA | TGTGCCAGCAGCGTAGATGGATCAGCCCAAGCTTTCTTT | CASSVDGSAQAFF
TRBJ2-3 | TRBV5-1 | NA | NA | TGCGCCAGCAGCTCGACATCCGGATTCACAGATACGCAGTATTTT | CASSSTSGFTDTQYF
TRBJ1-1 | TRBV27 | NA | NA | TGTGCCAGCAGTCAGAGACGGGCCTTGGGCACTGAAGCTTTCTTT | CASSQRRALGTEAFF
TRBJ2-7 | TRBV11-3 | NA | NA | TGTGCCAGCAGCTCCCGGGGCTCTTACGGCGGCGAGCAGTACTTC | CASSSRGSYGGEQYF
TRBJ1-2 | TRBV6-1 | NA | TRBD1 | TGTGCCAGCAGTGAAGTCCCTAGGGACAGGGCCTATGGCTACACCTTC | CASSEVPRDRAYGYTF
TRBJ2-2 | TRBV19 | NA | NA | TGTGCCAGTAGTAGCCGGGACCAAGGTTCCGGGGAGCTGTTTTTT | CASSSRDQGSGELFF
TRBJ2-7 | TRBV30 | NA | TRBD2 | TGTGCCTGCGGGACGGGAGGGGAAAAGCAGTACTTC | CACGTGGEKQYF
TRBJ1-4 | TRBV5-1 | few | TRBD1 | TGCGCCAGCAGCCCAGGGGGACGGAATGAAAAACTGTTTTTT | CASSPGGRNEKLFF
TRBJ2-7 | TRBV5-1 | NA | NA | TGCGCCAGCAGCTTGGGCAGGGGCTATTCCTACGAGCAGTACTTC | CASSLGRGYSYEQYF
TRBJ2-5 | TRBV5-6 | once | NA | TGTGCCAGCAGCTCCCCCCCCGGGCAGGAGACCCAGTACTTC | CASSSPPGQETQYF
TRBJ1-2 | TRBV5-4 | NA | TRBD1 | TGTGCCAGCAGCCATCCGGACAGGGTGGAACTACGTGGCTACACCTTC | CASSHPDRVELRGYTF
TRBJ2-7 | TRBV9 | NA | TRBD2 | TGTGCCAGCAGCGTATCCATCGGGGCGGGAGGGACGGAGCAGTACTTC | CASSVSIGAGGTEQYF
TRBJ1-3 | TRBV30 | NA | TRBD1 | TGTGCCTGGAGTAACAGGGGGGCTGGAAACACCATATATTTT | CAWSNRGAGNTIYF
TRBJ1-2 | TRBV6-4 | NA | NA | TGTGCCAGCAGTGACTCTCCGGGTTCCGGCTACACCTTC | CASSDSPGSGYTF
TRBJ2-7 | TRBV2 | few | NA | TGTGCCAGCTCGACACCCTGGGTCCACGAGCAGTACTTC | CASSTPWVHEQYF
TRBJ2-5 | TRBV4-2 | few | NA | TGTGCCAGCAGCAAGTCAGGAGGGGGGCAGGAGACCCAGTACTTC | CASSKSGGGQETQYF